Detailed here is one T cell receptor beta chain. Assay: immunoSEQ multiplex PCR; the TCRdb copy retains only in-frame clones and omits some. The sample includes 250,000 to 350,000 clones, around 87% of them seen just once. CDR1 and CDR2 (germline): MGHRA, YSYEKL. V was shortened by 2 bases and J by 3 bases, with 19 bases between the two germline ends. The CDR3 has 17 residues. The data belong to a study of blood T cell repertoires in COVID-19. This TCR was sampled from a woman in her fifties or sixties who had recovered from COVID-19. V and J are TRBV4-1 and TRBJ1-2; TRBD1 is a possible D gene (5 bases). The sample was peripheral blood. The CDR3 reads CASSQPNPIDRYYGYTF. CDR3 bases: TGCGCCAGCAGCCAACCAAACCCCATCGACAGATACTATGGCTACACCTTC.